This TCR beta chain is from a study of T-cell reconstitution after alpha-beta-depleted transplantation in children. Study results and limitations: Reported findings indicate that, about two months after transplant, alpha-beta T cells came from several hundred expanded clones, which were derived from non-depleted graft cells. At the one-year point after transplant, T-cell counts and TCRbeta diversity were found to come mostly from T cells that had been newly produced. After transplant, high TCRbeta diversity at day 60 in some patients arose from surviving recipient T cells and thymic progenitors.

There are a few counts of this clonotype. Its antigen is still unknown. TCRbeta library preparation incorporated unique molecular identifiers. TCRdb reprocessed the PCR reads with MiXCR, giving one entry per CDR3 protein. This table has under 400,000 distinct CDR3 sequences, approximately 23% appearing once. The CDR3 length is 14 residues. Germline-derived CDR1 and CDR2 are KGHDR and SFDVKD. V gave up 2 bases and J gave up 7 bases, with 13 bases separating them. The sample here was PBMCs, mostly from graft donor cells, taken 180 days after TCRalphabeta/CD19-depleted stem cell transplant. This TCR came from a male patient aged 5 to 17 who had a stem cell transplant for acute lymphoblastic leukemia, so the T cells may come from the graft donor. The chain couples TRBV24-1 to TRBJ2-5; maybe TRBD2 (5 bases). The CDR3 is CATSDWRAWGTQYF. Written as DNA, the CDR3 is TGTGCCACCAGTGATTGGCGGGCGTGGGGGACCCAGTACTTC.